This T cell receptor (beta chain) was recorded in a study of blood T cell repertoires in COVID-19. For the study at large: The United States, Italy and Spain provided the acute and convalescent COVID-19 samples. Sources were T cells, B-cell-depleted T cells, or PBMCs; the material itself was cDNA or gDNA.

Authors' processing steps: The authors estimated nucleated cell counts from reference gene primer amplification. The repertoire was sequenced with immunoSEQ multiplex PCR; TCRdb's copy has only in-frame clones and lacks some. V and J calls plus clone size are reproduced from that table; the DNA served to infer D and trimming. The table records around 200,000 clones, more than 75% of them present only once. This CDR3 spans 13 amino acids. Unmatched junction bases numbered 3, after V lost 1 base and J lost 10 bases. Germline CDR1 is MNHNS and CDR2 is SASEGT. This clone was observed a handful of times. The V gene is TRBV6-1, the J gene TRBJ1-5; 8 bases fit TRBD1. The source of this sequence is a man aged 65-85 years with acute or convalescent COVID-19. The sample comprised peripheral blood. Here the CDR3 reads CASSEDRGSPQHF. The CDR3 DNA reads TGTGCCAGCAGTGAAGACAGGGGGTCCCCCCAGCATTTT.